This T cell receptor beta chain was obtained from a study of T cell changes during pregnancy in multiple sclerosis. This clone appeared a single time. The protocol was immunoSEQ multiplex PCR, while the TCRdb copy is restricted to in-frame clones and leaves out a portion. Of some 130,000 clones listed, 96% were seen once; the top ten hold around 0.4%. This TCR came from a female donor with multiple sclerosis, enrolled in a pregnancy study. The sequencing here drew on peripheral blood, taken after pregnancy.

CDR3 in amino acids: CASSLPAGGTGELFF. CDR3 in DNA: TGTGCCAGCAGTTTACCGGCAGGGGGCACCGGGGAGCTGTTTTTT. V is TRBV28 and J is TRBJ2-2, with 7 bases aligning to TRBD1. This CDR3 has 15 amino acids. V trimming: 2 bases; J trimming: 4 bases; junction bases outside the gene matches: 4. The germline V gene encodes CDR1 MDHEN and CDR2 SYDVKM.